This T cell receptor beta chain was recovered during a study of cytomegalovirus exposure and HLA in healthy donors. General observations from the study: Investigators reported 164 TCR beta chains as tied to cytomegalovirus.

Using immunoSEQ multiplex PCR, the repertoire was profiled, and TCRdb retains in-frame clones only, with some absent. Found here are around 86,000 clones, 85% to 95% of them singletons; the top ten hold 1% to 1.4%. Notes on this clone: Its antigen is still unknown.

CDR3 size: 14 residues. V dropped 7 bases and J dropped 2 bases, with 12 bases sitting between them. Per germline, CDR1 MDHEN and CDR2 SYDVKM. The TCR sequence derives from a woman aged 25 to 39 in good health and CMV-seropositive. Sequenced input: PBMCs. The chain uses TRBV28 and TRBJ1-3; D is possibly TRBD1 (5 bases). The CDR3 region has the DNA TGTGCCAGCAATACAGGTAGCCCTGGAAACACCATATATTTT. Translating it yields CASNTGSPGNTIYF.